The table lists the clone carrying this T cell receptor beta chain with many counts. The data originate from a study of Graves' ophthalmopathy and Graves' hyperthyroidism. V was trimmed by 5 bases and J by 7 bases, leaving 11 bases between them. The germline V gene has CDR1 MDHEN and CDR2 SYDVKM. This CDR3 comprises 12 residues. The authors amplified TCR beta CDR3 regions from RNA transcripts. The authors performed first-round RT-PCR with HTBI primers and then a second-round multiplex PCR. A single record per CDR3 protein comes from TCRdb applying MiXCR to the multiplex PCR reads. Altogether some 350,000 distinct CDR3 sequences are present, approximately 18% being singletons, with the ten largest covering approximately 2.4%. New diagnoses, under 2 months' duration, and ages 18 to 65 characterized the hyperthyroidism patients. It was from roughly 10 ml of fresh peripheral blood that the PBMCs came.

The genes are TRBV28 and TRBJ1-2; D remains ambiguous. Source material: peripheral blood. This receptor was taken from an adult woman with stable Graves' hyperthyroidism. CDR3 sequence: CASSPTRLGYTF. Written as DNA, the CDR3 is TGTGCCAGCAGTCCTACACGGCTTGGCTACACCTTC.